The entry below gives a single T cell receptor beta chain sequence along with its context. Responders (200,000, CFSE-labeled) met 200,000 stimulators that were irradiated and violet-dye-labeled. The data stem from a study of graft-versus-host responses after intestinal transplantation. Study as a whole: Multivisceral, liver-intestinal, or isolated intestinal transplants were received by the recipients. After anti-thymocyte globulin induction, recipients took tacrolimus and steroids for around three years. Study results and caveats: Detected in recipient marrow were GvH clones, some of which were first observed in ileum or blood.

The assay was immunoSEQ multiplex PCR, and TCRdb's table has in-frame clones only and misses some. The table lists 20,000 to 25,000 clones, approximately 40% of them singletons, with over 1.2% in the top ten. The material was alloreactive CD8+ T cells from a mixed lymphocyte reaction culture, obtained before transplantation. As to subset: CFSE-low proliferating T cells sorted from roughly six-day pre-transplant mixed lymphocyte reaction (GvH or HvG direction). The TCR comes from a human patient who was an organ donor for intestinal transplantation.

CDR3 bases: TGTGCCAGCAGCGTAGCTCTACCTAACTCCTACAATGAGCAGTTCTTC. Translating it yields CASSVALPNSYNEQFF. The gene calls are TRBV9 and TRBJ2-1, with no clear D. CDR3 length: 16 residues. The germline CDR1 and CDR2 sequences are SGDLS and YYNGEE. V dropped 0 bases and J dropped 0 bases, with 10 bases sitting between them. The full variable domain, its missing parts supplied by reference TRBV9 and TRBJ2-1, is DSGVTQTPKHLITATGQRVTLRCSPRSGDLSVYWYQQSLDQGLQFLIQYYNGEERAKGNILERFSAQQFPDLHSELNLSSLELGDSALYFCASSVALPNSYNEQFFGPGTRLTVL.